The subject of this entry is one T cell receptor beta chain. The data belong to a study of blood T cell repertoires in COVID-19. Overall study: T cells, B-cell-depleted T cells, or PBMCs provided the cDNA or gDNA that served as material.

Participant age was 18 to 89 years, and participants resided in 24 US areas. Cohort allocation depended upon clinical history that participants reported. From germline, CDR1 is ENHRY and CDR2 SYGVKD. There are 14 residues in the CDR3. Trimming removed 4 bases at V and 0 bases at J, with 8 bases between. How the authors handled the data: Reference gene primer amplification gave nucleated cell count estimates. The table came from immunoSEQ multiplex PCR; TCRdb's copy has only in-frame clones and leaves some out. That table gives V, J and clone size, and the DNA gave D and trimming. The sample lists approximately 400,000 clones, 83% occurring once.

This clonotype was sampled from a woman in her 50s who had recovered from COVID-19. Sequencing used PBMCs or T cells enriched from blood (not recorded which). V is TRBV10-3 and J is TRBJ2-3; D is ambiguous. CDR3 loop: CAISGLQSTDTQYF. The CDR3 nucleotides are TGTGCCATCAGTGGGTTACAGAGCACAGATACGCAGTATTTT.